This T cell receptor (beta chain) was observed in a study of tumor-infiltrating lymphocytes in primary liver carcinoma. Study details: There were roughly 3.65 to 7.13 million productive TCRbeta reads per sample, a yield similar across tissue types.

With a constant-region primer, TCR beta cDNA was made from approximately 520 ng of total RNA. TCR beta libraries came from three nested multiplex PCR rounds using slightly modified ARM-PCR. With TRBV1-TRBV30 forward primers and a C-beta reverse primer, the first two PCR rounds were run for about 10 cycles each. TCRdb reanalysed the multiplex PCR reads using MiXCR and keeps one entry per CDR3 protein. The sample contains about 190,000 distinct CDR3 sequences, around four fifths of which appear only once. Taking 20-30 mg of unsorted bulk tissue, the authors co-extracted RNA and DNA. From germline, CDR1 is SGHAT and CDR2 FQDESV (reference sequence). The CDR3 has 14 residues. V shed 9 bases and J shed 7 bases, with 20 bases lying between them.

Material: tumor tissue from primary liver carcinoma. The receptor's source is a man aged 40-49 years with primary liver carcinoma and hepatitis B virus infection. The chain recombines TRBV11-1 with TRBJ2-3, with TRBD2 as a possible D gene (6 bases). CDR3 sequence (DNA): TGTGCCAGTGGTAATTGGGGGGAGGAAAATACGCAGTATTTT. Translation gives CASGNWGEENTQYF.